This T cell receptor (beta chain) is drawn from a study of early T cells in non-severe SARS-CoV-2 infection. Across the study: It was bulk RNA from unsorted whole blood that was sequenced, and the chains were unpaired. Study-level findings and limits: CD4 and private specificities were missed by VDJdb matching, which favored anti-spike CD8 responses.

Unique molecular identifier tags were affixed to discrete cDNA molecules. TCRdb reprocessed the 5' RACE reads with MiXCR, giving one entry per CDR3 protein. The profile shows about 83,000 distinct CDR3 sequences, approximately 13% of them singletons. Germline V gene data show CDR1 as SQVTM and CDR2 as ANQGSEA. V lost 6 bases and J lost 0, with 12 bases in between. This CDR3 comprises 14 residues. As for this clonotype: As yet, its antigen is unknown.

Sequencing was carried out using whole blood. The chain carries TRBV29-1 and TRBJ2-1, with D uncertain. The receptor comes from an adult who was a healthcare worker with PCR-confirmed SARS-CoV-2 infection or an uninfected control (not recorded which). CDR3 nucleotide sequence: TGCAGCGTGAGGAATCTAAGCTCCTACAATGAGCAGTTCTTC. Its protein is CSVRNLSSYNEQFF.